The TCR beta chain described here comes from a study of CD8 T cells in Susac syndrome. The CDR3 consists of 14 residues. Germline CDR1 reads DFQATT; CDR2 reads SNEGSKA (reference sequence). V dropped 6 bases and J dropped 1 base, with 15 bases sitting between them. It was with random hexamers that roughly 0.45 to 1 ug RNA was reverse transcribed. Each CDR3 protein gets one entry after TCRdb re-called the immunoSEQ multiplex PCR reads with MiXCR. The table lists 200,000 to 300,000 distinct CDR3 sequences, 90% to 96% of them singletons, with approximately 0.1% in the top ten. The sample holds one count of this clonotype.

The genes are TRBV20-1 and TRBJ1-1; possibly TRBD1 for D (6 bases). The TCR sequence derives from a human donor with Susac syndrome. The sequencing input was CD4+ T cells from PBMCs. The CDR3 protein is CSAGADRRNTEAFF. CDR3 DNA sequence: TGCAGTGCAGGAGCCGACAGGCGGAACACTGAAGCTTTCTTT.